This T cell receptor beta chain was sequenced for a study of blood T cell repertoires in COVID-19. Study context: Both acute and convalescent COVID-19 samples were obtained from the United States, Italy and Spain. PBMCs, B-cell-depleted T cells, or T cells provided the cDNA or gDNA that made up the material.

Per the original data handling: How many nucleated cells were present was estimated from reference gene primer amplification. The assay was immunoSEQ multiplex PCR, and TCRdb's table has in-frame clones only and misses some. Clone size and the V and J calls come from that table; the DNA yielded D and trimming. The sample lists 300,000 or so clones, approximately 80% occurring once. This CDR3 is built from 15 residues. V shed 2 bases, J shed 3 bases, and the junction held 8 bases outside the gene matches. The germline V gene has CDR1 SGHTS and CDR2 YDEGEE. This sequence was found in a woman between 50 and 59 years old with active or convalescent COVID-19. Specimen: peripheral blood. The genes are TRBV5-8 and TRBJ2-7, with 7 bases fitting TRBD2. CDR3 bases: TGTGCCAGCAGCTTAGGAAGTCTAGCGGTCTACGAGCAGTACTTC. This translates into CASSLGSLAVYEQYF.